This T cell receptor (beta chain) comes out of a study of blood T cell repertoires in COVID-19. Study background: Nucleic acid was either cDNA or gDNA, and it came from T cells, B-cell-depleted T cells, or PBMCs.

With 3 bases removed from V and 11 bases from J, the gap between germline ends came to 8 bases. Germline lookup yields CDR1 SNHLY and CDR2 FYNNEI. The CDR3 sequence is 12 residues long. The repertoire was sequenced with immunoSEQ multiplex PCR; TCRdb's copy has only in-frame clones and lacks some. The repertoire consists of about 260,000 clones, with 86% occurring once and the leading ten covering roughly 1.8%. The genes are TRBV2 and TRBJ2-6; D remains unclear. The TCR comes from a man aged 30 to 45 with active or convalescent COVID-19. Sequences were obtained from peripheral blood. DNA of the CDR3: TGTGCCAGCAGTGACGAGGTTCACGTCCTGACTTTC. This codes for CASSDEVHVLTF.